The sequence of this TCR beta chain was determined in a study of shared clonotypes between healthy human individuals. At deep level, the assay was performed. Each PCR replicate run on unsorted PBMC took in about 0.3 ug DNA, approximately 30,000 T cell genomes. Unsorted PBMC DNA sequencing spanned ten immunoSEQ deep assay plates. Authors' methods: Filtering differed, since immunoSEQ gave only junction sequences and no quality scores. This table comes from immunoSEQ multiplex PCR, and its TCRdb copy is limited to in-frame clones, with some not included. V, J and clone size are taken as reported in that table, and D and trimming were inferred from the DNA itself. The sample lists around 500,000 clones; over 60% were seen once. The CDR3 length is 14 residues. Deletions cut 8 bases from V and 7 bases from J, with 18 bases between. CDR1 MDHEN and CDR2 SYDVKM come from the germline V gene.

V is TRBV28 and J is TRBJ2-1; maybe TRBD2 (10 bases). The sequenced sample consisted of PBMCs. The origin of this receptor is a woman aged 40 to 50 in good health. Some clones in this sample may be carry-over from other donors' samples. DNA for the CDR3: TGTGCCAGCGATACTAGCGGGACAGGGAATGAGCAGTTCTTC. Its protein product is CASDTSGTGNEQFF.